This TCR beta chain was observed in a study of blood T cell repertoires in COVID-19. Looking at the study overall: PBMCs, B-cell-depleted T cells, or T cells were the source of the cDNA or gDNA that made up the material.

The CDR3 extends over 16 amino acids. V lost 2 bases, J lost 15 bases, and 15 bases stayed unmatched. Looked up from germline, CDR1 is SGHNT and CDR2 is YYREEE (reference sequence). This table comes from immunoSEQ multiplex PCR, and its TCRdb copy is limited to in-frame clones, with some not included. This table has roughly 410,000 clones, 75% to 90% appearing once. The chain joins TRBV5-4 to TRBJ2-1; 12 positions match TRBD2. The sequence came from a woman between 35 and 50 years old with COVID-19, enrolled during active disease. The specimen sequenced was peripheral blood. The chain's CDR3 is CASSFPTSGSQRQPFF. The CDR3, as DNA: TGTGCCAGCAGCTTCCCGACTAGCGGGAGTCAAAGACAGCCGTTCTTC. Looking up the rest from reference TRBV5-4 and TRBJ2-1 gives the full variable domain: ETGVTQSPTHLIKTRGQQVTLRCSSQSGHNTVSWYQQALGQGPQFIFQYYREEENGRGNFPPRFSGLQFPNYSSELNVNALELDDSALYLCASSFPTSGSQRQPFFGPGTRLTVL.